This entry concerns a single TCR beta chain. Methods used by the authors: Estimation of nucleated cell counts was performed using reference gene primer amplification. Libraries were prepared by immunoSEQ multiplex PCR; TCRdb keeps only in-frame clonotypes and omits some of them. V and J calls and clone size are copied from that table; D and trimming were computed from the DNA. The sample shows about 110,000 clones, approximately 85% of them seen only once. This specimen comes from a study of blood T cell repertoires in COVID-19. Study background: Donors in the United States, Italy and Spain gave samples during acute or convalescent COVID-19.

Germline lookup yields CDR1 LNHDA and CDR2 SQIVND (reference sequence). The CDR3 has 14 amino acids. Trimming removed 2 bases from V and 6 bases from J, with 13 bases in between. The chain is built from TRBV19 and TRBJ1-1; D may be TRBD1 (6 bases). The TCR sequence derives from a human donor in a cohort sampled during active COVID-19. Input material: peripheral blood. This CDR3 is CASSIRAGVAEAFF. The CDR3 DNA reads as TGTGCCAGTAGTATACGGGCAGGGGTCGCTGAAGCTTTCTTT.